This TCR beta chain was identified in a study of blood T cells in healthy people across ages. Study-wide points: The unknown donor CMV status may have confounded expanded clonotype changes.

Concerning this clonotype itself: Its target is not known.

For the second PCR, which ran for about 7 to 11 cycles, a sample-barcoded 5' primer and a J-beta primer mix were used. TCRdb redid the calling of the 5' RACE reads with MiXCR, one entry per CDR3 protein. Here the sample spans about 1.4 million distinct CDR3 sequences, roughly 59% being singletons. Trimming cost V 7 bases and J 8 bases; bases outside gene matches: 16. This CDR3 comprises 14 residues. Germline V CDR1 and CDR2: SQVTM, ANQGSEA. The rearrangement uses TRBV29-1 and TRBJ1-2; 7 nucleotides match TRBD1. This sequence was found in a man younger than 35 in good health. The sequenced sample consisted of blood. The CDR3 DNA sequence: TGCAGCGCCACGCCCGGACAGGAATATATGGGCTACACCTTC. It yields the protein CSATPGQEYMGYTF. Full variable domain (outside the CDR3, taken from reference TRBV29-1 and TRBJ1-2): SAVISQKPSRDICQRGTSLTIQCQVDSQVTMMFWYRQQPGQSLTLIATANQGSEATYESGFVIDKFPISRPNLTFSTLTVSNMSPEDSSIYLCSATPGQEYMGYTFGSGTRLTVV.